This TCR beta chain was retrieved from a study of OX40 agonist ivuxolimab in advanced cancers. Regarding the study in general: Ivuxolimab was an agonistic, fully human IgG2 monoclonal antibody directed against OX40 (CD134), a costimulatory receptor. Peripheral TCRbeta sequencing aimed to test whether ivuxolimab altered TCR sequence diversity and caused clonal T-cell expansion. Patients were allowed to have had prior anti-PD-1, anti-PD-L1 or anti-CTLA-4 therapy, and about 40% of the dose-escalation patients had been treated with checkpoint inhibitors. Partial responses occurred in three dose-escalation patients: two with cutaneous melanoma and one with hepatocellular carcinoma. Intravenous ivuxolimab was administered to patients every 2 weeks at six dose levels: 0.01, 0.1, 0.3, 1.5, 3 and 10 mg/kg. The dose-escalation cohort was around 84% male with a mean age of about 65 years, ranging from roughly 23 to 85. Among the 50 to 55 dose-escalation patients, roughly 20 had hepatocellular carcinoma, about 15 melanoma, 9 renal cell carcinoma and 9 head and neck cancer. The paper covers the monotherapy dose-escalation part of the phase I ivuxolimab trial, which included N ≈ 50 patients.

Patients with a history of autoimmune disease or receiving systemic immunosuppression were excluded from the trial. Peripheral blood for TCR sequencing was collected from all dose cohorts at baseline, on cycle 4 day 1, and on cycle 7 day 1. The samples were taken from a phase I, first-in-human, multicenter, open-label dose-escalation trial of ivuxolimab. Adults with locally advanced or metastatic melanoma, renal cell, hepatocellular, or head and neck squamous cell carcinoma were enrolled in the trial. Before TCR sequencing, CD4+ T cells and CD8+ T cells from peripheral blood were sorted into separate populations. The study at large found these results: Clonal expansion of both CD4+ and CD8+ blood T cells was observed from baseline to week 6 at doses 0.1 to 3.0 mg/kg. Low levels of normalized T-cell clonal expansion were also seen in some nonresponding patients. After ivuxolimab, more expanded clones were found on average in CD8+ T cells than in CD4+ T cells. In the 0.1-3.0 mg/kg groups, partial responders were among the patients with the lowest normalized peripheral clonal expansion, particularly in CD8+ T cells. The antigen specificity of the peripheral T cells that underwent clonal expansion was not determined.

The sample holds a few counts of this clone. Its antigen is unknown. One base away there is no much larger clone; base qualities are not given. Genomic DNA was extracted from sorted cells for sequencing of the TCRbeta CDR3 region. TCRbeta CDR3 regions were sequenced using the immunoSEQ Assay. In TCRdb, the immuneACCESS table is reduced to in-frame sequences with V and J assigned. These tables do not hold every clone; where another copy was compared, an unresolved V gene accounts for under half, and the others remain unexplained. The sample data list tens of thousands of clones, and approximately 70% of these were observed just once. The top ten constitute 20% to 25% of the sample. The CDR3, from cysteine to phenylalanine, totals 18 residues. The CDR3 DNA has 54 bases and is translated from base 1. V is cut by 0 bases and J by 6 bases, and the space between the germline ends is 24 bases. The germline V gene encodes CDR1 SGHRS and CDR2 YFSETQ.

The specimen was CD4+ or CD8+ T cells sorted from blood, collected in a trial of the OX40 agonist ivuxolimab. The chain was built from TRBV5-1 and TRBJ1-1, with an unclear D gene assignment. The receptor was derived from an adult with an advanced solid tumor such as melanoma, head and neck, liver or kidney cancer. This receptor has the CDR3 CASSLGSAFTPKGAEAFF. The base sequence is TGCGCCAGCAGCTTGGGTAGCGCTTTCACCCCAAAAGGCGCTGAAGCTTTCTTT.